This TCR beta chain was sequenced during a study of blood T cells in healthy people across ages. Germline-derived CDR1 and CDR2 are SEHNR and FQNEAQ (reference sequence). The CDR3 is 18 residues long. V lost 1 base and J lost 6; bases outside the gene matches: 14. It was with a sample-barcoded 5' primer and a J-beta primer mix that a second PCR of roughly 6 to 12 cycles was run. TCRdb ran MiXCR on the 5' RACE reads and lists one entry per CDR3 protein. The repertoire has approximately 1.5 million distinct CDR3 sequences, about 35% of them found once; the top ten carry approximately 11%. The extraction recovered at least 5 micrograms of total RNA per sample.

V and J are TRBV7-9 and TRBJ2-7; 11 bases agree with TRBD2. Specimen: blood. The receptor was derived from a woman younger than 45 in good health. CDR3 in amino acids: CASSLGVAGGPRTCEQYF. The CDR3 DNA is TGTGCCAGCAGCTTAGGGGTAGCGGGAGGGCCTCGAACCTGCGAGCAGTACTTC.